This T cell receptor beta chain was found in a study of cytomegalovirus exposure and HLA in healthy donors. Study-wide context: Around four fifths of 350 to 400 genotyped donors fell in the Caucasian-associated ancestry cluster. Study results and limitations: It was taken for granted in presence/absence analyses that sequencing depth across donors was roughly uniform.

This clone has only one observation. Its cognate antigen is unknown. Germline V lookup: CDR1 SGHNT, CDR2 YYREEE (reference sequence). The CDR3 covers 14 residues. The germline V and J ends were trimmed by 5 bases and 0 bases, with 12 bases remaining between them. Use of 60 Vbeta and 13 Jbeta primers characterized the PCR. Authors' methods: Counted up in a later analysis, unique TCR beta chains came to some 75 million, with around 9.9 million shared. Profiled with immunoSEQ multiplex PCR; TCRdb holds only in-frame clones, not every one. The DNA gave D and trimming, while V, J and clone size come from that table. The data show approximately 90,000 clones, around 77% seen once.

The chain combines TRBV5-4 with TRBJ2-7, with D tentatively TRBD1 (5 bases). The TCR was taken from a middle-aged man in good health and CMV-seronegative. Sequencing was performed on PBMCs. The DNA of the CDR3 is TGTGCCAGCAGTTATAGGGGCAGCTCCTACGAGCAGTACTTC. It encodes CASSYRGSSYEQYF. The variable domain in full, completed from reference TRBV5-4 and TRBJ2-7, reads ETGVTQSPTHLIKTRGQQVTLRCSSQSGHNTVSWYQQALGQGPQFIFQYYREEENGRGNFPPRFSGLQFPNYSSELNVNALELDDSALYLCASSYRGSSYEQYFGPGTRLTVT.